Listed here are 14 T cell receptor beta chains from one sample, sequenced in a study of blood T cell repertoires in COVID-19. Produced via immunoSEQ multiplex PCR; TCRdb's table is partial and in-frame only. This table has approximately 200,000 clones, about 84% appearing once. Sequencing was performed on PBMCs or T cells enriched from blood (not recorded which). These receptors were taken from a man in his fifties or sixties who had recovered from COVID-19.

This clone occurred once. The rearrangement joins TRBV4-2 to TRBJ2-2; 9 nucleotides match TRBD1. With 0 bases clipped from V and 9 bases from J, the junction kept 5 bases outside the gene matches. CDR1 is LGHNA, CDR2 YNFKEQ, per germline. The CDR3 covers 15 residues. The CDR3 DNA sequence: TGTGCCAGCAGCCAAGATGAACAGGGGGCCAGGGAGCTGTTTTTT. Protein product: CASSQDEQGARELFF.

This clone was counted once. This sequence joins TRBV6-6 and TRBJ1-1; 8 nucleotides agree with TRBD1. V shed 8 bases, J shed 1 base, and the junction held 6 bases outside the gene matches. The CDR3 loop spans 14 amino acids. CDR1 MNHNY and CDR2 SVGAGI come from the germline V gene (reference sequence). This CDR3 reads CASETGVGNTEAFF. The CDR3 region has the DNA TGTGCCAGCGAGACAGGGGTTGGGAACACTGAAGCTTTCTTT.

V and J are TRBV6-5 and TRBJ2-3; 8 nucleotides agree with TRBD1. The CDR3 spans 14 residues. Germline V gene sequence: CDR1 MNHEY, CDR2 SVGAGI. The J segment lost 2 bases and the V segment lost 5 bases, leaving 3 bases of the junction unmatched. CDR3 nucleotide sequence: TGTGCCAGCAGTCGGACAGGGAACACAGATACGCAGTATTTT. Protein: CASSRTGNTDTQYF.

The rearrangement uses TRBV15 and TRBJ2-1; the match to TRBD2 covers 8 bases. The CDR3 is made up of 15 amino acids. J lost 9 bases, V lost 5 bases, and 12 bases had no gene match. Germline V gene data show CDR1 as LNHNV and CDR2 as YYDKDF (reference sequence). CDR3 in DNA: TGTGCCACCAGCCGGTATGGCGGGGGGAATAGTGAGCAGTTCTTC. Translated: CATSRYGGGNSEQFF.

The V gene is TRBV5-1, the J gene TRBJ1-2; D remains unclear. This CDR3 has 14 amino acids. V was clipped by 0 bases and J by 6 bases, with 12 bases between them. The germline V gene has CDR1 SGHRS and CDR2 YFSETQ. The CDR3 loop reads CASSLGELPNGYTF. In nucleotides, the CDR3 is TGCGCCAGCAGCTTGGGTGAGCTCCCTAATGGCTACACCTTC.

The rearrangement links TRBV4-3 to TRBJ2-7; 11 bases are shared with TRBD2. Trimming cost V 0 bases and J 3 bases; bases outside gene matches: 7. The CDR3 is 17 amino acids. From germline, CDR1 is LGHNA and CDR2 YSLEER. CDR3 loop: CASSQDVPSGGFYEQYF. CDR3 in DNA: TGCGCCAGCAGCCAAGATGTACCTAGCGGGGGGTTCTACGAGCAGTACTTC.

The rearrangement links TRBV19 to TRBJ2-1; D gene uncertain. CDR3 size: 13 residues. V lost 0 bases and J 16 bases, leaving 16 bases between the germline ends. Germline V gene data show CDR1 as LNHDA and CDR2 as SQIVND (reference sequence). The CDR3 loop is CASSIDHMSEVFF. In DNA form, the CDR3 reads TGTGCCAGTAGTATAGATCATATGTCTGAGGTATTCTTC.

The chain employs TRBV6-1 and TRBJ1-4; TRBD1 matches 8 bases. V was pared by 0 bases and J by 10 bases, with 13 bases of the junction left unmatched. Germline-derived CDR1 and CDR2 are MNHNS and SASEGT. The CDR3 has 17 residues. CDR3 DNA: TGTGCCAGCAGTGAAGCGGACCCCAGGGGGCGCCCCGGAAAACTGTTTTTT. Amino acids: CASSEADPRGRPGKLFF.

The gene calls are TRBV12-3 or TRBV12-4 and TRBJ2-4; the D gene is possibly TRBD2 (5 bases). There are 13 residues in the CDR3. V was shortened by 7 bases and J by 11 bases, with 18 bases between the two germline ends. The CDR3 DNA sequence: TGTGCCAGCAAAGAGGGCGCAAACAAGGTTCAGTACTTC. The encoded protein is CASKEGANKVQYF.

The rearrangement links TRBV5-1 to TRBJ1-2; the D gene is possibly TRBD1 (5 bases). Germline loops: CDR1 SGHRS, CDR2 YFSETQ. V lost 0 bases and J lost 12, with 18 bases in between. The CDR3 length is 14 residues. CDR3: CASSLAGGILTNTF. The DNA for the CDR3 is TGCGCCAGCAGCTTGGCCGGGGGGATACTGACAAACACCTTC.

This clone was seen more than once but under ten times. The gene calls are TRBV13 and TRBJ1-1, with D perhaps TRBD1 (5 bases). Trimming left V 5 bases short and J 3 bases short, with 22 bases between. The length of the CDR3 is 17 residues. The germline gives CDR1 PRHDT, CDR2 FYEKMQ (reference sequence). CDR3 residues: CASSTVQALTADTEAFF. DNA for the CDR3: TGTGCCAGCAGCACCGTACAGGCTTTGACGGCGGACACTGAAGCTTTCTTT. Full variable domain (missing parts from reference TRBV13 and TRBJ1-1): AAGVIQSPRHLIKEKRETATLKCYPIPRHDTVYWYQQGPGQDPQFLISFYEKMQSDKGSIPDRFSAQQFSDYHSELNMSSLELGDSALYFCASSTVQALTADTEAFFGQGTRLTVV.

J is TRBJ1-6 and V is TRBV6-2 or TRBV6-3; 12 positions match TRBD1. Trimming at V came to 2 bases and at J to 8 bases, leaving 10 bases not matched to a gene. Germline V gene lookup returns CDR1 MNHEY and CDR2 SVGEGT. The CDR3 spans 18 residues. The CDR3 is CASSYARPGTGGDSPLHF. CDR3 nucleotides: TGTGCCAGCAGTTACGCCCGTCCCGGGACAGGGGGCGATTCACCCCTCCACTTT.

A remark on this clone: Different DNA sequences within this sample yield the same CDR3. The chain combines TRBV7-2 with TRBJ2-7; 8 bases align to TRBD1. Germline CDR1 and CDR2: SGHTA and FQGNSA. CDR3 length: 14 amino acids. Trimming took 4 bases from V and 0 from J; bases not matched to a gene: 2. CDR3 protein: CASSSGTGSYEQYF. CDR3 nucleotide sequence: TGTGCCAGCAGCTCCGGGACAGGCTCCTACGAGCAGTACTTC.

This clone came up once. This chain uses TRBV7-8 with TRBJ1-4; 8 nucleotides align to TRBD1. After removal of 1 base from V and 7 bases from J, the junction contained 5 bases not matched to a gene. CDR3 length: 15 amino acids. CDR1 SGHVS and CDR2 FQNEAQ come from the germline V gene. The CDR3 spells CASSLVWGTGEKLFF. DNA of the CDR3: TGTGCCAGCAGCTTAGTGTGGGGGACAGGTGAAAAACTGTTTTTT. Full variable domain (missing parts from reference TRBV7-8 and TRBJ1-4): GAGVSQSPRYKVAKRGQDVALRCDPISGHVSLFWYQQALGQGPEFLTYFQNEAQLDKSGLPSDRFFAERPEGSVSTLKIQRTQQEDSAVYLCASSLVWGTGEKLFFGSGTQLSVL.